Shown below are 27 T cell receptor beta chains from a single sample sequenced in a study of cytomegalovirus exposure and HLA in healthy donors. Primers included in the PCR were 60 Vbeta and 13 Jbeta primers. Clones were read by immunoSEQ multiplex PCR, and TCRdb kept only the in-frame ones, dropping some. Among approximately 160,000 clones, approximately 80% were seen once, and the ten largest hold approximately 6%. The sequenced material came from PBMCs. The receptor set was obtained from a man aged 25 to 40 in good health and CMV-seropositive.

The gene calls are TRBV4-2 and TRBJ1-6; D remains unclear. The germline V gene has CDR1 LGHNA and CDR2 YNFKEQ. Trimming left V 4 bases short and J 15 bases short, with 16 bases between. This CDR3 comprises 13 residues. The CDR3 DNA reads as TGTGCCAGCAGCCCACGCACGCGGCCTCGCCTCCACTTT. Its protein is CASSPRTRPRLHF.

The chain couples TRBV6-1 to TRBJ2-7, with D perhaps matching TRBD1 (5 bases). This CDR3 spans 15 amino acids. CDR1 is MNHNS, CDR2 SASEGT, per germline. V lost 5 bases to trimming and J lost 7 bases, with 21 bases between them. Written as DNA, the CDR3 is TGTGCCAGCAGTCCGGAGACAGCCTACAAGTGGGAGCAGTACTTC. Its translation is CASSPETAYKWEQYF.

CDR3 bases: TGTGCCAGCAGTCCCGAGGGGGCGATATACAATGAGCAGTTCTTC. It is translated as CASSPEGAIYNEQFF. This chain uses TRBV27 with TRBJ2-1, with 7 bases fitting TRBD1. CDR1 is MNHEY, CDR2 SMNVEV, per germline (reference sequence). The V segment lost 5 bases and the J segment 4 bases; nucleotides outside the gene matches: 8. CDR3 size: 15 residues.

This clone has only one observation. V gene TRBV19 combines with J gene TRBJ2-1, with 8 bases fitting TRBD1. With V trimmed by 6 bases and J by 0 bases, 4 bases remained unmatched. Germline V CDR1 and CDR2: LNHDA, SQIVND (reference sequence). This CDR3 spans 15 amino acids. CDR3 region: CASRRGTGSYNEQFF. The CDR3 DNA reads as TGTGCCAGTAGGAGGGGGACAGGCTCCTACAATGAGCAGTTCTTC. Looking up the rest from reference TRBV19 and TRBJ2-1 gives the full variable domain: DGGITQSPKYLFRKEGQNVTLSCEQNLNHDAMYWYRQDPGQGLRLIYYSQIVNDFQKGDIAEGYSVSREKKESFPLTVTSAQKNPTAFYLCASRRGTGSYNEQFFGPGTRLTVL.

This chain uses TRBV7-6 with TRBJ2-3; 10 nucleotides agree with TRBD2. The CDR3 is made up of 17 amino acids. J gave up 3 bases and V 5 bases, and 11 bases lay outside the gene matches. Germline V CDR1 and CDR2: SGHVS, FNYEAQ. The CDR3 nucleotides read TGTGCCAGCAGCAAACGGAGCGGGAGGGCCTCTACAGATACGCAGTATTTT. It is translated as CASSKRSGRASTDTQYF.

This chain connects TRBV27 to TRBJ2-5, with 7 positions matching TRBD1. V lost 4 bases to trimming and J lost 3 bases; unmatched junction nucleotides: 5. Germline CDR1 reads MNHEY; CDR2 reads SMNVEV (reference sequence). The CDR3 length is 14 residues. The CDR3 sequence: CASSSSGTEETQYF. The DNA of the CDR3 is TGTGCCAGCAGTTCCTCCGGGACAGAAGAGACCCAGTACTTC.

The chain employs TRBV30 and TRBJ2-7; 9 bases map to TRBD1. This CDR3 region has 14 residues. The germline gives CDR1 GTSNPN, CDR2 SVGIG (reference sequence). V was pared by 8 bases and J by 5 bases, with 13 bases of the junction left unmatched. The CDR3 spells CAGSKGTGRNEQYF. CDR3 DNA sequence: TGTGCCGGATCGAAAGGGACAGGGAGGAACGAGCAGTACTTC.

The CDR3 protein is CASSVHSSDEQFF. DNA of the CDR3: TGTGCCAGCAGCGTTCACTCTAGCGATGAGCAGTTCTTC. The chain joins TRBV9 to TRBJ2-1; D may be TRBD2 (6 bases). V was trimmed by 2 bases and J by 8 bases, leaving 11 bases between them. The CDR3 has 13 amino acids. CDR1 and CDR2 (germline): SGDLS, YYNGEE.

J is TRBJ2-1 and V is TRBV5-8, with 9 positions matching TRBD1. Germline V gene data show CDR1 as SGHTS and CDR2 as YDEGEE. The length of the CDR3 is 15 residues. Unmatched junction bases numbered 9, after V lost 5 bases and J lost 6 bases. CDR3 sequence reads: CASRGPGTGRNEQFF. The CDR3 DNA sequence: TGTGCCAGCAGGGGTCCCGGGACAGGGCGCAATGAGCAGTTCTTC.

CDR3 in amino acids: CASSHSGGSWYQETQYF. Here the CDR3 DNA reads TGTGCCAGCAGCCACAGCGGGGGGAGCTGGTACCAAGAGACCCAGTACTTC. The chain carries TRBV5-6 and TRBJ2-5; TRBD2 matches at 9 bases. Losses at the gene ends were 4 bases for V and 0 bases for J; bases not matched to a gene: 10. The germline V gene has CDR1 SGHDT and CDR2 YYEEEE. The CDR3 runs to 17 residues.

About this clone itself: The identical CDR3 is also encoded by other nucleotide sequences in the sample. The V and J genes are TRBV5-1 and TRBJ2-7; 10 positions agree with TRBD1. V lost 3 bases, J lost 3 bases, and 3 bases stayed unmatched. The length of the CDR3 is 14 residues. Germline loops: CDR1 SGHRS, CDR2 YFSETQ. CDR3 residues: CASSSRDRGYEQYF. In DNA, the CDR3 is TGCGCCAGCAGCTCTCGGGACAGGGGCTACGAGCAGTACTTC.

The chain employs TRBV16 and TRBJ1-1; D uncertain. This CDR3 spans 15 amino acids. CDR1 KGHSY and CDR2 FQNENV come from the germline V gene. V was pared by 0 bases and J by 1 base, with 9 bases between. The CDR3 sequence: CASSQSRAQNTEAFF. The CDR3 DNA follows: TGTGCCAGCAGCCAATCGAGGGCCCAGAACACTGAAGCTTTCTTT.

The V and J genes are TRBV12-5 and TRBJ1-1, with D unclear. Trimming shortened V by 2 bases and J by 1 base, and 5 bases separated the two germline ends. Germline CDR1 is LGHNT and CDR2 is FRNRAP. CDR3 length: 13 amino acids. Here the CDR3 reads CASGLRANTEAFF. CDR3 sequence (DNA): TGTGCTAGTGGTTTGCGAGCGAACACTGAAGCTTTCTTT.

In its sample, this clone was seen once. This chain uses TRBV14 with TRBJ1-1; D might be TRBD1 (5 bases). V lost 4 bases and J lost 1, with 13 bases in between. The germline gives CDR1 SGHDN, CDR2 FVKESK. This CDR3 has 15 residues. The chain's CDR3 is CASSPVQVKNTEAFF. The CDR3 DNA is TGTGCCAGCAGCCCTGTACAGGTGAAGAACACTGAAGCTTTCTTT.

This sequence joins TRBV28 and TRBJ1-2; TRBD1 aligns across 12 bases. The ends lost 3 bases at V and 2 bases at J; junction bases unmatched: 22. Germline CDR1 and CDR2: MDHEN and SYDVKM. The CDR3 totals 22 residues. The DNA of the CDR3 is TGTGCCAGCAGTTTTGATTTGGGGTCGTGGGGACAGGGGGCAGACTGGAACTATGGCTACACCTTC. Residues: CASSFDLGSWGQGADWNYGYTF.

A word on this clone: Compared with germline, one end of the junction differs, possibly owing to a read error. V gene TRBV7-9 combines with J gene TRBJ2-7; D is uncertain. CDR1 is SEHNR, CDR2 FQNEAQ, per germline (reference sequence). The CDR3 sequence is 11 residues long. As DNA, the CDR3 is TGTTCCAGCAGCCTGACACACGAGCAGTACTTC. Translating it yields CSSSLTHEQYF.

This clone was seen just once. The rearrangement joins TRBV6-5 to TRBJ1-1, with 8 bases fitting TRBD1. Germline CDR1 reads MNHEY; CDR2 reads SVGAGI. There are 16 residues in the CDR3. Losses at the gene ends were 2 bases for V and 4 bases for J; bases not matched to a gene: 9. This CDR3 is CASSYPRGRGRTEAFF. The CDR3 region has the DNA TGTGCCAGCAGTTACCCCCGGGGCAGGGGGCGCACTGAAGCTTTCTTT.

A note on this clone: Germline is not matched at one junction end, which may reflect a read error. V is TRBV4-3 and J is TRBJ2-7; the match to TRBD1 covers 8 bases. From germline, CDR1 is LGHNA and CDR2 YSLEER. There are 16 residues in the CDR3. The CDR3 DNA is TGCGCTAGCAGCCAAGTGGGACAGGAAATCCCCTACGAGCAGTACTTC. The encoded protein is CASSQVGQEIPYEQYF.

The chain joins TRBV2 to TRBJ2-5, with 10 positions matching TRBD2. The CDR3 runs 15 residues. The J segment lost 7 bases and the V segment lost 3 bases, leaving 8 bases of the junction unmatched. Germline CDR1 and CDR2: SNHLY and FYNNEI. The CDR3 nucleotides are TGTGCCAGCAGTGATTATAGCGGGGGGTTAGGGACCCAGTACTTC. Its protein product is CASSDYSGGLGTQYF.

J is TRBJ2-1 and V is TRBV28; a weak D match, TRBD2 (6 bases). The CDR3 runs 14 residues. Trimming removed 7 bases from V and 7 bases from J, with 17 bases in between. CDR1 is MDHEN, CDR2 SYDVKM, per germline. CDR3 DNA sequence: TGTGCCAGCAACCAAGCTAGCGCGACGAATGAGCAGTTCTTC. It yields the protein CASNQASATNEQFF.

The chain links TRBV4-3 to TRBJ2-7, with 8 bases lining up with TRBD1. Germline CDR1 is LGHNA and CDR2 is YSLEER. The V gene end was trimmed by 4 bases and the J gene end by 3 bases; junction bases not matched to a gene: 5. This CDR3 is 14 amino acids long. The CDR3: CASSPRTGNYEQYF. The CDR3 nucleotides read TGCGCCAGCAGCCCTAGGACAGGGAACTACGAGCAGTACTTC.

The V call is TRBV28, the J call TRBJ2-7; D not resolved. This CDR3 has 12 residues. The ends were cut back, 6 bases at V and 4 bases at J, with 10 bases in the middle. Germline V gives CDR1 MDHEN, CDR2 SYDVKM. In nucleotides, the CDR3 is TGTGCCAGCAGCCTCGGGTCATACGAGCAGTACTTC. Translated: CASSLGSYEQYF.

This sequence joins TRBV29-1 and TRBJ1-4, with D hard to call. Germline V lookup: CDR1 SQVTM, CDR2 ANQGSEA. CDR3 length: 14 amino acids. V dropped 7 bases and J dropped 5 bases, with 17 bases sitting between them. The CDR3, as DNA: TGCAGCGCCCCGGCACGGGAAGAAAATGAAAAACTGTTTTTT. It encodes CSAPAREENEKLFF.

This clone was detected only once. The CDR3, as DNA: TGTGCCTGGGGCCCCGGGACAGTTAGCAATCAGCCCCAGCATTTT. Translating gives CAWGPGTVSNQPQHF. The V gene is TRBV30, the J gene TRBJ1-5; 7 bases fit TRBD1. The V segment lost 5 bases and the J segment 0 bases; nucleotides outside the gene matches: 7. Germline V gene data show CDR1 as GTSNPN and CDR2 as SVGIG (reference sequence). There are 15 residues in the CDR3.

The table lists this clone with a few counts. V and J are TRBV4-2 and TRBJ2-7; possible D gene TRBD2, 6 bases. The CDR3 consists of 15 residues. Germline V lookup: CDR1 LGHNA, CDR2 YNFKEQ. Between the trimmed V and J ends, which lost 0 bases and 4 bases, there was a span of 13 bases. The CDR3 DNA reads as TGTGCCAGCAGCCAAGATGCTGGGGCGGGGTACGAGCAGTACTTC. This encodes CASSQDAGAGYEQYF.

The chain uses TRBV27 and TRBJ2-1; the D gene is possibly TRBD1 (5 bases). Germline assignment: CDR1 MNHEY and CDR2 SMNVEV (reference sequence). This CDR3 is 13 amino acids long. V was cut by 3 bases and J by 6 bases, with 9 bases left in between. CDR3 amino acids: CASSFLQANEQFF. Written as DNA, the CDR3 is TGTGCCAGCAGTTTCCTACAGGCCAATGAGCAGTTCTTC.

This clone was seen a few times. The same CDR3 also results from other DNA sequences found in this sample. The rearrangement links TRBV6-1 to TRBJ1-1, with a tentative D call TRBD1 (5 bases). Germline lookup yields CDR1 MNHNS and CDR2 SASEGT. The CDR3 has 12 residues. Between the trimmed V and J ends, which lost 11 bases and 0 bases, there was a span of 10 bases. In DNA form, the CDR3 reads TGTGCCGGAAAGACAGTGAACACTGAAGCTTTCTTT. Encoded protein: CAGKTVNTEAFF.